What follows are 20 T cell receptor beta chains derived from one specimen sequenced in a study of molecular identifiers for immune sequencing clone quantification. TCRdb re-analysed the PCR reads in MiXCR, keeping a single row per CDR3 protein. The top ten hold 0.74% of the sample, which has around 320,000 distinct CDR3 sequences, roughly 24% seen once. The sample was naive CD8+ T cells from blood, with Jurkat cell RNA spiked in. Indicated subset: FACS-sorted CD8+CD4-CCR7+CD45RA+ naive T cells. These receptors were collected from a human donor in good health. Some libraries in this study had Jurkat cell RNA spiked in.

Worth noting for this clonotype: Being one base from a much bigger clone, this may be a read error. The chain joins TRBV12-3 or TRBV12-4 to TRBJ1-5; possible D gene TRBD1, 5 bases. The CDR3 runs to 14 residues. The V and J ends lost 4 bases and 4 bases respectively, with 11 bases between them. This chain's CDR3 is CASSWAGINQPQHF. The CDR3 DNA is TGTGCCAGCAGTTGGGCAGGGATTAATCAGCCCCAGCATTTT.

A word on this clonotype: Germline is not matched at one junction end, which may reflect a read error. The chain couples TRBV12-3 or TRBV12-4 to TRBJ2-3, with TRBD2 identical over 9 bases. This CDR3 is 16 amino acids long. Here the CDR3 DNA reads TGTGCCAGCAGTTTACAGCGGGGGGCTTTCACAGGTACGCAGTATTTT. This codes for CASSLQRGAFTGTQYF.

The rearrangement uses TRBV28 and TRBJ2-7; D not resolved. Germline CDR1 reads MDHEN; CDR2 reads SYDVKM. The length of the CDR3 is 14 residues. Trimming cost V 8 bases and J 0 bases, with 14 bases left between them. The CDR3 nucleotides are TGTGCCAGCGGTACAGTCCACACCTCCTACGAGCAGTACTTC. Residues: CASGTVHTSYEQYF.

The V and J genes are TRBV28 and TRBJ2-2, with D hard to call. The CDR3 has 11 amino acids. CDR1 MDHEN and CDR2 SYDVKM come from the germline V gene. With 5 bases removed from V and 7 bases from J, the gap between germline ends came to 5 bases. CDR3 protein: CASSESGELFF. The CDR3 DNA reads TGTGCCAGCAGTGAAAGCGGGGAGCTGTTTTTT.

There are a few counts of this clonotype. The J gene is TRBJ1-3, the V gene TRBV7-9, with D hard to call. Germline V gene lookup returns CDR1 SEHNR and CDR2 FQNEAQ (reference sequence). The CDR3 is 13 residues long. The V end was cut by 1 base, the J end by 1 base, with 2 bases between. CDR3 sequence (DNA): TGTGCCAGCAGCTTAGTGTCTGGAAACACCATATATTTT. It translates to CASSLVSGNTIYF.

This clonotype was seen at least ten times. The V and J genes are TRBV5-5 and TRBJ2-7, with D possibly TRBD2 on 5 matching bases. The germline gives CDR1 SGHKS, CDR2 YYEKEE (reference sequence). The CDR3 totals 14 residues. Trimming took 0 bases from V and 2 from J, leaving 9 bases between them. CDR3 protein: CASSLGSGTYEQYF. The CDR3 DNA follows: TGTGCCAGCAGCTTGGGTTCGGGGACCTACGAGCAGTACTTC.

This clonotype was seen repeatedly, ten times or more. The rearrangement joins TRBV21-1 to TRBJ1-5. TRBV21-1 is flagged as a pseudogene. There are 16 residues in the CDR3. DNA for the CDR3: TGTGCCAGCAGCGGGAGACGGTTTAGAAGCAATCAGCCCCAGCATTTT. It codes for CASSGRRFRSNQPQHF.

This clonotype showed up many times. The rearrangement uses TRBV28 and TRBJ2-5; D is ambiguous. This CDR3 comprises 11 residues. Germline V lookup: CDR1 MDHEN, CDR2 SYDVKM. The V end was cut by 10 bases, the J end by 3 bases, with 9 bases between. The CDR3 sequence: CATREEETQYF. The CDR3 DNA is TGTGCCACCCGAGAGGAAGAGACCCAGTACTTC.

A note on this clonotype: A much bigger clone sits one base away, suggesting this may be a read error. The chain uses TRBV20-1 and TRBJ2-3, with D possibly TRBD2 on 5 matching bases. Trimming took off 1 base at V and 8 bases at J, with 16 bases between the two ends. CDR3 length: 14 residues. Germline V CDR1 and CDR2: DFQATT, SNEGSKA (reference sequence). The CDR3 is CSARAPLPGGTQYF. CDR3 in DNA: TGCAGTGCTAGAGCCCCATTGCCAGGAGGTACGCAGTATTTT.

This clonotype was seen a few times. The rearrangement uses TRBV5-6 and TRBJ2-7; D is perhaps TRBD2 (6 bases). From germline, CDR1 is SGHDT and CDR2 YYEEEE. Trimming removed 3 bases at V and 3 bases at J, with 19 bases between. The CDR3 loop spans 16 amino acids. CDR3 protein: CASSSRTGTVYYEQYF. The CDR3 bases are TGTGCCAGCAGCTCTCGAACCGGGACTGTCTACTACGAGCAGTACTTC.

The rearrangement links TRBV19 to TRBJ2-1; TRBD1 aligns across 10 bases. CDR1 is LNHDA and CDR2 is SQIVND in the germline V gene (reference sequence). This CDR3 has 16 residues. V trimming: 5 bases; J trimming: 7 bases; junction bases outside the gene matches: 11. The CDR3 coding sequence is TGTGCCAGTAGTCTCACCGGGACAGGGGTAGCAAATGAGCAGTTCTTC. It codes for CASSLTGTGVANEQFF.

This clonotype came up a few times. The chain combines TRBV27 with TRBJ2-5; D gene ambiguous. Trimming removed 2 bases from V and 4 bases from J, with 14 bases in between. CDR1 and CDR2 from the germline V gene are MNHEY and SMNVEV (reference sequence). The CDR3 extends over 15 amino acids. This CDR3 reads CASSLGRLGSETQYF. CDR3 sequence (DNA): TGTGCCAGCAGTTTAGGGCGGTTAGGGTCAGAGACCCAGTACTTC.

Note on this clonotype: This may arise from a read error, as a much more abundant clone is one base away. This chain joins TRBV7-9 and TRBJ2-5; 9 bases map to TRBD2. The CDR3 covers 20 residues. The germline V gene encodes CDR1 SEHNR and CDR2 FQNEAQ (reference sequence). The CDR3 DNA sequence: TGTGCCAGCAGCTTATTAGGTCCTAGCGGGACACCGGGGGACCAAGAGCCCCAGTACTTC. Translating gives CASSLLGPSGTPGDQEPQYF.

This clonotype was counted at least ten times. V usage is TRBV2 and J usage is TRBJ2-5; D is unresolved. Germline loops: CDR1 SNHLY, CDR2 FYNNEI. This CDR3 comprises 12 residues. Trimming pared 7 bases from V and 0 bases from J, leaving 6 bases between. The chain's CDR3 is CASMWYQETQYF. CDR3 bases: TGTGCCAGCATGTGGTACCAAGAGACCCAGTACTTC.

This clonotype was detected a few times. This chain joins TRBV20-1 and TRBJ2-7; D might be TRBD2 (6 bases). Germline lookup yields CDR1 DFQATT and CDR2 SNEGSKA (reference sequence). The CDR3 spans 11 residues. V was clipped by 6 bases and J by 2 bases, with 8 bases between them. The CDR3 region is CSAGGTYEQYF. The CDR3 bases are TGCAGTGCGGGGGGTACCTACGAGCAGTACTTC.

Many counts were recorded for this clonotype. This sequence joins TRBV5-6 and TRBJ2-7, with 9 bases matching TRBD1. V gave up 3 bases and J gave up 2 bases; unmatched junction bases: 3. Germline assignment: CDR1 SGHDT and CDR2 YYEEEE. The CDR3 is made up of 14 amino acids. This chain's CDR3 is CASSSTGGAYEQYF. For the CDR3, the DNA is TGTGCCAGCAGCTCGACAGGGGGGGCCTACGAGCAGTACTTC. The whole variable domain, filled in from reference TRBV5-6 and TRBJ2-7, reads DAGVTQSPTHLIKTRGQQVTLRCSPKSGHDTVSWYQQALGQGPQFIFQYYEEEERQRGNFPDRFSGHQFPNYSSELNVNALLLGDSALYLCASSSTGGAYEQYFGPGTRLTVT.

This clonotype was detected only a few times. J is TRBJ2-7 and V is TRBV4-2; 9 positions match TRBD2. This CDR3 comprises 15 residues. Germline V gives CDR1 LGHNA, CDR2 YNFKEQ. V dropped 3 bases and J dropped 4; count of bases not matched to a gene: 7. CDR3 residues: CASSQTSGPFYEQYF. The DNA of the CDR3 is TGTGCCAGCAGCCAGACTAGCGGACCATTTTACGAGCAGTACTTC.

This clonotype was recorded at least ten times. The chain links TRBV6-5 to TRBJ2-2; D remains ambiguous. CDR1 and CDR2 (germline): MNHEY, SVGAGI. The CDR3 contains 13 residues. V shed 8 bases and J shed 3 bases, with 10 bases lying between them. The CDR3 DNA reads as TGTGCCAGCCGGTGGGCCGACACCGGGGAGCTGTTTTTT. This encodes CASRWADTGELFF.

This clonotype was detected many times. This sequence joins TRBV30 and TRBJ2-1; D remains ambiguous. CDR1 is GTSNPN and CDR2 is SVGIG in the germline V gene (reference sequence). The V and J ends lost 0 bases and 7 bases respectively, with 4 bases between them. This CDR3 comprises 11 residues. For the CDR3, the DNA is TGTGCCTGGAGTGTTGGAAATGAGCAGTTCTTC. Translation: CAWSVGNEQFF.

This clonotype was found many times. The chain couples TRBV24-1 to TRBJ2-1; D is uncertain. This CDR3 is built from 14 residues. The V gene's germline CDR1 is KGHDR and CDR2 SFDVKD. The V end lost 3 bases, the J end lost 3 bases, and 8 bases lay between the germline ends. The CDR3 loop reads CATSDGQNYNEQFF. In nucleotides, the CDR3 is TGTGCCACCAGTGATGGGCAGAACTACAATGAGCAGTTCTTC.